Below, 12 T cell receptor beta chains from the same sample are listed, as sequenced in a study of CD8+CD57+ T cells in acquired aplastic anemia. The study profiled TCR beta VDJ and CDR3 using genomic DNA as template. TCRdb reanalysed the reads using MiXCR and keeps one entry per CDR3 protein. The table includes about 81,000 distinct CDR3 sequences, around 44% detected once. The source material was sorted CD4+, CD8+, or CD8+CD57+ T cells (not recorded which) from PBMCs. Receptor source: a human donor in good health, serving as a control.

The table lists this clonotype with many counts. The chain is built from TRBV9 and TRBJ1-2, with TRBD1 as a possible D gene (5 bases). This CDR3 is built from 16 residues. Looked up from germline, CDR1 is SGDLS and CDR2 is YYNGEE. V was clipped by 0 bases and J by 8 bases, with 20 bases between them. The CDR3, as DNA: TGTGCCAGCAGCGTAGGTGGGGGGACCGCCGCTATGGGCTACACCTTC. Its protein product is CASSVGGGTAAMGYTF. The full variable domain, with the rest looked up from reference TRBV9 and TRBJ1-2, is DSGVTQTPKHLITATGQRVTLRCSPRSGDLSVYWYQQSLDQGLQFLIQYYNGEERAKGNILERFSAQQFPDLHSELNLSSLELGDSALYFCASSVGGGTAAMGYTFGSGTRLTVV.

This clonotype was recorded a few times. Mismatch with germline at one junction end may stem from a read error. The chain carries TRBV11-2 and TRBJ2-1; 8 bases match TRBD2. The CDR3 extends over 14 amino acids. Germline-derived CDR1 and CDR2 are SGHAT and FQNNGV. CDR3 DNA: TGTGCCATCAGCTTGCTCGGGACTAGTAATGAGCAGTTCTTC. Amino acid sequence: CAISLLGTSNEQFF.

The chain uses TRBV2 and TRBJ1-5; no firm D call. Germline V CDR1 and CDR2: SNHLY, FYNNEI. The ends were cut back, 6 bases at V and 0 bases at J, with 9 bases in the middle. The CDR3 extends over 14 amino acids. The CDR3 DNA is TGTGCCAGCAGGGGCCGAGTTAGCAATCAGCCCCAGCATTTT. The encoded protein is CASRGRVSNQPQHF.

V usage is TRBV27 and J usage is TRBJ1-2; 7 bases match TRBD1. The J segment lost 4 bases and the V segment lost 5 bases, leaving 4 bases of the junction unmatched. This CDR3 region has 13 residues. CDR1 is MNHEY, CDR2 SMNVEV, per germline (reference sequence). The CDR3 coding sequence is TGTGCCAGCAGTCCAAGGGGGCCCTATGGCTACACCTTC. Translated: CASSPRGPYGYTF.

This clonotype was observed at least ten times. V gene TRBV2 combines with J gene TRBJ1-5; 8 bases match TRBD1. The CDR3 sequence is 14 residues long. With V trimmed by 6 bases and J by 3 bases, 4 bases remained unmatched. Germline V CDR1 and CDR2: SNHLY, FYNNEI. CDR3 residues: CASSAGQDNQPQHF. For the CDR3, the DNA is TGTGCCAGCAGCGCGGGACAGGACAATCAGCCCCAGCATTTT.

This clonotype was counted only a few times. The CDR3 reads CASSLGRDQETQYF. The CDR3 coding sequence is TGTGCCAGCAGCTTGGGCCGGGATCAAGAGACCCAGTACTTC. The chain has TRBV5-8 and TRBJ2-5; D is perhaps TRBD2 (5 bases). From germline, CDR1 is SGHTS and CDR2 YDEGEE. This CDR3 is 14 amino acids long. Trimming left V 0 bases short and J 2 bases short, with 8 bases between.

V gene TRBV29-1 combines with J gene TRBJ1-1; D gene uncertain. Germline V gene data show CDR1 as SQVTM and CDR2 as ANQGSEA. CDR3 length: 11 residues. V lost 3 bases and J lost 3, with 5 bases in between. CDR3 in DNA: TGCAGCGTTGAGACGGACACTGAAGCTTTCTTT. Protein: CSVETDTEAFF.

This clonotype was counted ten times or more. The gene calls are TRBV20-1 and TRBJ1-1; no reliable D call. CDR1 is DFQATT, CDR2 SNEGSKA, per germline (reference sequence). The V end lost 6 bases, the J end lost 4 bases, and 9 bases lay between the germline ends. The CDR3 spans 11 residues. The CDR3 loop reads CSAPGVTEAFF. In DNA, the CDR3 is TGCAGTGCCCCCGGTGTCACTGAAGCTTTCTTT.

The chain uses TRBV6-1 and TRBJ1-6, with 7 nucleotides matching TRBD1. Germline V gene lookup returns CDR1 MNHNS and CDR2 SASEGT. This CDR3 has 14 amino acids. With 6 bases clipped from V and 4 bases from J, the junction kept 3 bases outside the gene matches. DNA for the CDR3: TGTGCCAGCAGGGGACAGAGGTATAATTCACCCCTCCACTTT. Translating gives CASRGQRYNSPLHF.

The rearrangement links TRBV2 to TRBJ2-1; the D gene could be TRBD1 or TRBD2 (5 bases each). Trimming removed 7 bases from V and 10 bases from J, with 17 bases in between. Germline V gene sequence: CDR1 SNHLY, CDR2 FYNNEI. The CDR3 is made up of 13 amino acids. As DNA, the CDR3 is TGTGCCAGCATAAACCCCGAGAGGGGCGAGCAGTTCTTC. Amino acid sequence: CASINPERGEQFF. Variable domain in full (rest from reference TRBV2 and TRBJ2-1): EPEVTQTPSHQVTQMGQEVILRCVPISNHLYFYWYRQILGQKVEFLVSFYNNEISEKSEIFDDQFSVERPDGSNFTLKIRSTKLEDSAMYFCASINPERGEQFFGPGTRLTVL.

This clonotype came up once. V gene TRBV25-1 combines with J gene TRBJ2-7; 7 nucleotides match TRBD2. This CDR3 comprises 16 residues. Trimming removed 2 bases from V and 2 bases from J; junction bases left unmatched: 9. Per the germline V gene, CDR1 is MGHDK and CDR2 is SYGVNS. The DNA of the CDR3 is TGTGCCAGCAGTGAAAGAGGGACTAACCCGACCTACGAGCAGTACTTC. Translated, it gives CASSERGTNPTYEQYF.

A word on this clonotype: Being one base from a much bigger clone, this may be a read error. The V call is TRBV13, the J call TRBJ2-5, with 9 bases aligning to TRBD2. The CDR3 covers 13 residues. Trimming removed 6 bases from V and 6 bases from J; junction bases left unmatched: 5. Looked up from germline, CDR1 is PRHDT and CDR2 is FYEKMQ (reference sequence). The CDR3 spells CASSSGTSKTQYF. CDR3 DNA: TGTGCCAGCAGTTCCGGGACTAGCAAGACCCAGTACTTC.